This TCR beta chain stems from a study of early T cells in non-severe SARS-CoV-2 infection. TCRdb reprocessed the 5' RACE reads via MiXCR and lists one record per CDR3 protein. The sample yields 50,000 to 70,000 distinct CDR3 sequences, more than 7% seen once. The CDR3 consists of 13 residues. Germline CDR1 SGHTA, CDR2 FQGNSA. V lost 5 bases to trimming and J lost 9 bases, with 14 bases between them. General study findings and limits: A preference for anti-spike CD8 responses marked VDJdb matching, which missed private and CD4 specificities.

This clonotype has only a few counts. Its antigen remains unknown. The sample was whole blood. The V gene is TRBV7-2, the J gene TRBJ1-5; D ambiguous. The TCR was taken from an adult who was a healthcare worker with PCR-confirmed SARS-CoV-2 infection or an uninfected control (not recorded which). The DNA of the CDR3 is TGTGCCAGCAGCCCGGACGGCCTTCGGCCCCAGCATTTT. It encodes CASSPDGLRPQHF.